The 2 T cell receptor beta chains in this list originate from one sample, sequenced in a study of blood T cell repertoires in COVID-19 (TCRdb year 2020). The method was the immunoSEQ multiplex PCR assay. The table comes from immuneACCESS by way of TCRdb, which keeps in-frame sequences with V and J called. Part of the clones is missing from these tables; in studies checked, under half for an unresolved V gene and the rest for unknown reasons. Across this sample there are roughly 150,000 clones, with about 86% seen only once. The ten biggest clones cover under 9.5% of the sample. The material sequenced was peripheral blood. These receptors were obtained from a human donor in a cohort sampled during active COVID-19.

The rearrangement links TRBV21-1 to TRBJ2-2; the D call TRBD1 from the table was never checked on the DNA. TRBV21-1 counts as a pseudogene. This CDR3 has 16 amino acids. CDR3 DNA sequence: TGTGCCAGCAGCAACCGGACAGGGGGCGGCACCGGGGAGCTGTTTTTT. Translated, it gives CASSNRTGGGTGELFF.

For this clone: The junction shows a germline mismatch at one end, possibly a read error. The sample holds other DNA sequences that translate to the same CDR3. V gene TRBV19 combines with J gene TRBJ2-1; D gene ambiguous. The CDR3 is made up of 13 amino acids. Per the germline V gene, CDR1 is LNHDA and CDR2 is SQIVND (reference sequence). This chain's CDR3 is CASSMVRNNEQFF. The CDR3 DNA reads TGTGCCAGTAGTATGGTCAGAAACAATGAACAGTTCTTC.